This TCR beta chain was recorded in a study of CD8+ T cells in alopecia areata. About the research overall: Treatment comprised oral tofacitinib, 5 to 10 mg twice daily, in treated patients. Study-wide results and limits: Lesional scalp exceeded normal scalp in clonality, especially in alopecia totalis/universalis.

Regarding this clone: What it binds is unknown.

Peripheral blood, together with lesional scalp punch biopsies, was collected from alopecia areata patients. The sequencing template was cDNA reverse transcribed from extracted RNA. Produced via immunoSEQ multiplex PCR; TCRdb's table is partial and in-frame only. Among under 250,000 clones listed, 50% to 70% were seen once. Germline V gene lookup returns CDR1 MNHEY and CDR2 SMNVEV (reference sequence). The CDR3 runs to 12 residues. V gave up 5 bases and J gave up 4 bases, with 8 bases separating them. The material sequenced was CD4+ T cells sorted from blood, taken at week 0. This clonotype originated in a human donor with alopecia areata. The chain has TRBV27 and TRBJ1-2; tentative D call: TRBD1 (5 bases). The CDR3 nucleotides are TGTGCCAGCAGTCAGGGTCCCTATGGCTACACCTTC. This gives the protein CASSQGPYGYTF.